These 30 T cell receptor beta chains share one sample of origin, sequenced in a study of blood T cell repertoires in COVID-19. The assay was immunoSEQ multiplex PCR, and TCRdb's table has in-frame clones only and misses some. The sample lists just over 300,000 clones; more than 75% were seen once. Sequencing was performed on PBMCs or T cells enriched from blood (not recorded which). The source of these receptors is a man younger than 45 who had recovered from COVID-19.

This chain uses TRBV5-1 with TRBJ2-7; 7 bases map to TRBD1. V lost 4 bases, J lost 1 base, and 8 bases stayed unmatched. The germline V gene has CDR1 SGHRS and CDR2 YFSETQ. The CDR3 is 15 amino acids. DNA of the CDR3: TGCGCCAGCAGCGGGCCGGGACAGCCTTCCTACGAGCAGTACTTC. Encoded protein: CASSGPGQPSYEQYF.

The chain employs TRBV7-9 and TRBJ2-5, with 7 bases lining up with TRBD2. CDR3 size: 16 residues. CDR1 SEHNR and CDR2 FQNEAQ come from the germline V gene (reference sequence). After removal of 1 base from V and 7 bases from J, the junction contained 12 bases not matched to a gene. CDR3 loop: CASSLVAGAAGTTQYF. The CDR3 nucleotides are TGTGCCAGCAGCTTAGTGGCGGGAGCCGCCGGAACGACCCAGTACTTC.

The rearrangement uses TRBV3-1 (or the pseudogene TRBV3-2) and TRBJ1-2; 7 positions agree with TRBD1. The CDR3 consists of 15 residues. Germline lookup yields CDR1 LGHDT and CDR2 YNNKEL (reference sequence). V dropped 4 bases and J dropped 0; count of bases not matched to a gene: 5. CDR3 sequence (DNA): TGTGCCAGCAGCCTCGGACAGGCTACTAACTATGGCTACACCTTC. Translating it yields CASSLGQATNYGYTF.

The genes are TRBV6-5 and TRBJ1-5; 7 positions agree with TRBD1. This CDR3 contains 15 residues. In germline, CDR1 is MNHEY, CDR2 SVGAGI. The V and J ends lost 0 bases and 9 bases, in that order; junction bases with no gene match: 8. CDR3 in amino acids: CASSYSPTGSWPQHF. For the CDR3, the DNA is TGTGCCAGCAGTTACTCTCCGACAGGGAGTTGGCCCCAGCATTTT.

The CDR3 bases are TGTGCCATATCCAGGGGGCCTGAATCCTCCTACGAGCAGTACTTC. Translated: CAISRGPESSYEQYF. The chain uses TRBV6-5 and TRBJ2-7; 8 bases are shared with TRBD1. Germline assignment: CDR1 MNHEY and CDR2 SVGAGI. CDR3 size: 15 residues. After removal of 10 bases from V and 0 bases from J, the junction contained 11 bases not matched to a gene.

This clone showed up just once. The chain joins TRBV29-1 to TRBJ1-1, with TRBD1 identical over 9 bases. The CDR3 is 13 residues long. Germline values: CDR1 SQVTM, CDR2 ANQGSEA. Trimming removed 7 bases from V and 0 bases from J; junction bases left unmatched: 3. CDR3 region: CSARQGVNTEAFF. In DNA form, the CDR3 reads TGCAGCGCTCGACAGGGGGTGAACACTGAAGCTTTCTTT.

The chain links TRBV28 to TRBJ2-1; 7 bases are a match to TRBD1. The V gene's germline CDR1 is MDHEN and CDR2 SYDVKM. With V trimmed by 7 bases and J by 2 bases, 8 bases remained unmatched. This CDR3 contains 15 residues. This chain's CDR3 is CASNPTGTAYNEQFF. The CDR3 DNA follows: TGTGCCAGCAACCCAACCGGGACAGCCTACAATGAGCAGTTCTTC.

Here the CDR3 DNA reads TGTGCCTGGATGGTGTGGACTAGCAGCCACAATGAGCAGTTCTTC. Protein product: CAWMVWTSSHNEQFF. The rearrangement uses TRBV30 and TRBJ2-1, with 8 positions matching TRBD2. This CDR3 has 15 amino acids. Germline V gene data show CDR1 as GTSNPN and CDR2 as SVGIG (reference sequence). With 4 bases clipped from V and 5 bases from J, the junction kept 10 bases outside the gene matches.

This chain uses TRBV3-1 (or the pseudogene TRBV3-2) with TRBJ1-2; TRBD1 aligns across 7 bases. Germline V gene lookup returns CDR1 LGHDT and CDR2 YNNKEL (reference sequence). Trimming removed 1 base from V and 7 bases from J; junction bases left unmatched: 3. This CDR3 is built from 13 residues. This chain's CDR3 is CASSQAEGAGYTF. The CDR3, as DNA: TGTGCCAGCAGCCAAGCGGAGGGGGCTGGCTACACCTTC.

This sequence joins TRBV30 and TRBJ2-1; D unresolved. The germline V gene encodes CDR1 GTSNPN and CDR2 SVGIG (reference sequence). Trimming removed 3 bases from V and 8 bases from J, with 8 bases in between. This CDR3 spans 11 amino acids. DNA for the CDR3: TGTGCCTGGAGCTCCGTCTATGAGCAGTTCTTC. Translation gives CAWSSVYEQFF.

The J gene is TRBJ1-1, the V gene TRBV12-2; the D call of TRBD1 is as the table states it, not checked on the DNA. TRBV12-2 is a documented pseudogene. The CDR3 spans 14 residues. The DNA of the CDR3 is TGTGCAAGTCGCTTAGTAGTCCCGGACAGTGAAGCTTTCTTT. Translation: CASRLVVPDSEAFF.

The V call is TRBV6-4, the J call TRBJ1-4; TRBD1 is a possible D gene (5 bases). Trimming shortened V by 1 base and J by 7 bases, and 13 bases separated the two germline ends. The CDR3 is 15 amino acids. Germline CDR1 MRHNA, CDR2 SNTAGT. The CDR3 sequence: CASSDFAGRGEKLFF. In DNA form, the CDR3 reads TGTGCCAGCAGTGACTTTGCGGGACGGGGTGAAAAACTGTTTTTT.

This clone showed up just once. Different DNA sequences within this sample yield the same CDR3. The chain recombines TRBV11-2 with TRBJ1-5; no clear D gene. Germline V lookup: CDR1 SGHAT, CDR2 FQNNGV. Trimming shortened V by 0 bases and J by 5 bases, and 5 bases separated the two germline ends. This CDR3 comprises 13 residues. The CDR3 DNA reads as TGTGCCAGCAGCTTAGACCGGGATCAGCCCCAGCATTTT. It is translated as CASSLDRDQPQHF.

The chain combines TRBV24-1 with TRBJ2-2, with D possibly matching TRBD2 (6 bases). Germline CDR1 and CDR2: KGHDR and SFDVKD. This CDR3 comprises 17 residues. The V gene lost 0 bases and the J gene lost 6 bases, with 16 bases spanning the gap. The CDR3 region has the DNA TGTGCCACCAGTGATTTGGGGGGACGGGAGCCTCCCGGGGAGCTGTTTTTT. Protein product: CATSDLGGREPPGELFF.

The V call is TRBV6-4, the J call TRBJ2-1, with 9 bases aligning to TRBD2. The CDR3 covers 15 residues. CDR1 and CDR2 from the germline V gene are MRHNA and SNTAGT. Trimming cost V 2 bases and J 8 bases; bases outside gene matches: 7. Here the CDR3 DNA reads TGTGCCAGCAGTGACCGGCTAGCGGGACGGGATGAGCAGTTCTTC. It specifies CASSDRLAGRDEQFF.

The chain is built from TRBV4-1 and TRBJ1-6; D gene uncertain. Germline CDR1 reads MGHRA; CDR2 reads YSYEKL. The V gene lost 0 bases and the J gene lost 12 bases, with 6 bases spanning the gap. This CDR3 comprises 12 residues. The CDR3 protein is CASSQEAGPLHF. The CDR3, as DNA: TGCGCCAGCAGCCAAGAGGCAGGACCCCTCCACTTT.

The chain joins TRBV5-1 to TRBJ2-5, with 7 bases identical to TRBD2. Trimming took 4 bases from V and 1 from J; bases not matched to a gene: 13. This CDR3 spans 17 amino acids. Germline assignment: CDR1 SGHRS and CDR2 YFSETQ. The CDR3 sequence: CASSQTPGGGSQETQYF. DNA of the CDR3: TGCGCCAGCAGCCAGACCCCTGGCGGGGGTTCCCAAGAGACCCAGTACTTC.

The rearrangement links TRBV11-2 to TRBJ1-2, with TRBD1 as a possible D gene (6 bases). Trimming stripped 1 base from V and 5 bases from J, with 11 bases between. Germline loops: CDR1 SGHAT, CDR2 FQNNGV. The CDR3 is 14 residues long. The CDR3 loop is CASSLGRGAYGYTF. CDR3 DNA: TGTGCCAGCAGCTTAGGTCGGGGGGCTTATGGCTACACCTTC.

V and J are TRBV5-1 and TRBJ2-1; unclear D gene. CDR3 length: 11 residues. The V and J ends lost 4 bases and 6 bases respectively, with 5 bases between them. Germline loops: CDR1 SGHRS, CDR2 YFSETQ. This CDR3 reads CASSTGNEQFF. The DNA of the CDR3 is TGCGCCAGCAGCACGGGCAATGAGCAGTTCTTC. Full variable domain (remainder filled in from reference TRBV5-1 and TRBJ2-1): KAGVTQTPRYLIKTRGQQVTLSCSPISGHRSVSWYQQTPGQGLQFLFEYFSETQRNKGNFPGRFSGRQFSNSRSEMNVSTLELGDSALYLCASSTGNEQFFGPGTRLTVL.

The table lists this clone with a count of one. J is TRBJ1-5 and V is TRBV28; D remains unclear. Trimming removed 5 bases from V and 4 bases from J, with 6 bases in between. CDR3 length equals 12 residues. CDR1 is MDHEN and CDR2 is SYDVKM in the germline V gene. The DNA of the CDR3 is TGTGCCAGCAGTCCTATTAATCAGCCCCAGCATTTT. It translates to CASSPINQPQHF.

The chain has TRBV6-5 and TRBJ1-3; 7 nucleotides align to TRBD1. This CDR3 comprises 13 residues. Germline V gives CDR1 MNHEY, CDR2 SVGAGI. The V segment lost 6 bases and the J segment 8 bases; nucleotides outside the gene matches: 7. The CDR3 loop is CASRMDRMDTIYF. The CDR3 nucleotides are TGTGCCAGCAGGATGGACAGGATGGACACCATATATTTT.

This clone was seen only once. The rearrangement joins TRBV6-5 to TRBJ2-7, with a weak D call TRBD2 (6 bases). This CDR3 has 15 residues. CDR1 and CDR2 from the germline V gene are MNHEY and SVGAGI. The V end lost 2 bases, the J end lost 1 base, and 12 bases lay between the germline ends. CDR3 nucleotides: TGTGCCAGCAGTTACAGGCGGGATGGGTCCTACGAGCAGTACTTC. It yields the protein CASSYRRDGSYEQYF.

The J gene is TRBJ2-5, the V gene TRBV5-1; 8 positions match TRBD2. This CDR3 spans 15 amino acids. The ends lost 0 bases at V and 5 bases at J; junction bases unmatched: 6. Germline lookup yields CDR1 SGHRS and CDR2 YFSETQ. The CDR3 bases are TGCGCCAGCAGCTTGGCGGGACTAGTTGGGGAGACCCAGTACTTC. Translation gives CASSLAGLVGETQYF. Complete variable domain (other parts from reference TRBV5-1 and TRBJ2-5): KAGVTQTPRYLIKTRGQQVTLSCSPISGHRSVSWYQQTPGQGLQFLFEYFSETQRNKGNFPGRFSGRQFSNSRSEMNVSTLELGDSALYLCASSLAGLVGETQYFGPGTRLLVL.

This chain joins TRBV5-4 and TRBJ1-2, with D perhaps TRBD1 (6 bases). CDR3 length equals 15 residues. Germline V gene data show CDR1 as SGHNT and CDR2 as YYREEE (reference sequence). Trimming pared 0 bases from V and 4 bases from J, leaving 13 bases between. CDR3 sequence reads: CASSLGQGLSYGYTF. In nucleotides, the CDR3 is TGTGCCAGCAGCTTGGGGCAGGGGCTTTCCTATGGCTACACCTTC. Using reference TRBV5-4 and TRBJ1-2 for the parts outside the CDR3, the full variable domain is ETGVTQSPTHLIKTRGQQVTLRCSSQSGHNTVSWYQQALGQGPQFIFQYYREEENGRGNFPPRFSGLQFPNYSSELNVNALELDDSALYLCASSLGQGLSYGYTFGSGTRLTVV.

Written as DNA, the CDR3 is TGCGCCAGCAGCTTGGTAGCCCAGGGCCTCTACGAGCAGTACTTC. Its translation is CASSLVAQGLYEQYF. The chain combines TRBV5-1 with TRBJ2-7; TRBD1 is a possible D gene (5 bases). Trimming removed 0 bases from V and 3 bases from J, with 13 bases in between. This CDR3 has 15 residues. Germline lookup yields CDR1 SGHRS and CDR2 YFSETQ. Full variable domain (outside the CDR3, taken from reference TRBV5-1 and TRBJ2-7): KAGVTQTPRYLIKTRGQQVTLSCSPISGHRSVSWYQQTPGQGLQFLFEYFSETQRNKGNFPGRFSGRQFSNSRSEMNVSTLELGDSALYLCASSLVAQGLYEQYFGPGTRLTVT.

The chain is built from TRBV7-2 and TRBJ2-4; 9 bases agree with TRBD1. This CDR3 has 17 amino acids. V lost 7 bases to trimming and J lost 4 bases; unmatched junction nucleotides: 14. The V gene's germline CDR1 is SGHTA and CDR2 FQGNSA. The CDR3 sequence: CASTLLGLTGGKNIQYF. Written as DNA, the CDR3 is TGTGCCAGCACCCTGCTTGGGCTGACAGGGGGAAAAAACATTCAGTACTTC.

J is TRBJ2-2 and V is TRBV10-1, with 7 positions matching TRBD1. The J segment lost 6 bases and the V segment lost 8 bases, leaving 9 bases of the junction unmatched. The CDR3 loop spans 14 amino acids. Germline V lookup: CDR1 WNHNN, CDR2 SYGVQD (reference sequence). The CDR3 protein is CASGPTGVSGELFF. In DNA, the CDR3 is TGCGCCAGCGGCCCCACAGGGGTGTCCGGGGAGCTGTTTTTT.

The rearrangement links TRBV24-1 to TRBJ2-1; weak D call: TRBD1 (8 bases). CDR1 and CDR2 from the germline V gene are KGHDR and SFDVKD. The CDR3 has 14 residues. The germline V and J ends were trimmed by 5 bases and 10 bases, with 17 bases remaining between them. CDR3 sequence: CATSVQGGREEQFF. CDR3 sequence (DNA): TGTGCCACCAGTGTACAGGGGGGGCGGGAGGAGCAGTTCTTC.

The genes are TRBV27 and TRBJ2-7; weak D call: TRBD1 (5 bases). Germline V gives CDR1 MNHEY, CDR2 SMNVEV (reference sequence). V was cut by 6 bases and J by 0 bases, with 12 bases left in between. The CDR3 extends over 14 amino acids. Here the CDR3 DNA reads TGTGCCAGCAGGACAGTTTCTTACTCCTACGAGCAGTACTTC. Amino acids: CASRTVSYSYEQYF.

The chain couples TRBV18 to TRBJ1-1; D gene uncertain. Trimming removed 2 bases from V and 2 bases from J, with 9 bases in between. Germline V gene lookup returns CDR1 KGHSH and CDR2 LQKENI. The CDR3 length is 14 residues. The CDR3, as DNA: TGTGCCAGCTCACCAACTAACCGTAACACTGAAGCTTTCTTT. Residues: CASSPTNRNTEAFF.